This is a list of T cell receptor beta chains from one sample in a study of breast tumors, draining lymph nodes, adjacent tissues. TCRdb reprocessed the multiplex PCR reads with MiXCR, giving one entry per CDR3 protein. The repertoire includes approximately 230,000 distinct CDR3 sequences, roughly a third of them detected once, and about 3.3% sits in the top ten. The sample was axillary lymph node tissue. These receptors were obtained from a female donor with breast cancer. Some clones in this sample may be carry-over from other donors' samples. Each CDR3 is given with its conserved first and last residue. D genes are given only for firm matches. Size tells how often a clone was seen (once, few, many) or the class of an expanded clone, and some rows leave it out.

TRBV7-3	TRBJ2-5	TRBD2	many	TGTGCCAGCAGCTCAAACTGGGAGGGGACCCAGTACTTC	CASSSNWEGTQYF
TRBV29-1	TRBJ2-5	TRBD1	many	TGCAGCGTTGGGACAGGAGGAGAGACCCAGTACTTC	CSVGTGGETQYF
TRBV7-9	TRBJ2-1	NA	few	TGTGCCAGCTCACCACCGAGGGCGCAAGGACCCTACAATGAGCAGTTCTTC	CASSPPRAQGPYNEQFF
TRBV7-9	TRBJ1-5	NA	many	TGTGCCAGCAGCTTAGACTTTCAGCCCCAGCATTTT	CASSLDFQPQHF
TRBV24-1	TRBJ2-3	TRBD1	many	TGTGCCACCAGTGTCTGGGACAGGGGCACAGATACGCAGTATTTT	CATSVWDRGTDTQYF
TRBV7-7	TRBJ2-5	TRBD2	NA	TGTGCTAGTTTAGACAGGCCCGGGAGGGGGAGGGCCTGGGAGACCCAGTACTTC	CASLDRPGRGRAWETQYF
TRBV10-2	TRBJ1-5	NA	many	TGCGCCAGCAGTGAGTCGAATAGGGTTGGACAGCCCCAGCATTTT	CASSESNRVGQPQHF
TRBV29-1	TRBJ2-3	TRBD2	NA	TGCAGCGGTGGGGGGGGGAGCACAGATACGCAGTATTTT	CSGGGGSTDTQYF
TRBV7-3	TRBJ2-7	TRBD1	NA	TGTGCCAGCGGCCAAGGCATGAGGGGGCGCGATCCCTACGAGCAGTACTTC	CASGQGMRGRDPYEQYF
TRBV3-1	TRBJ1-3	NA	many	TGTGCCAGCAGCCAAGACCCGATAAACACCATATATTTT	CASSQDPINTIYF
TRBV10-3	TRBJ2-1	NA	many	TGTGCCATCAGCCCCTCTGGCACAAGGGCTGAGCAGTTCTTC	CAISPSGTRAEQFF
TRBV3-1	TRBJ1-5	NA	few	TGTGCCAGCAGCCAAGAGGGCAATCAGCCCCAGCATTTT	CASSQEGNQPQHF
TRBV10-2	TRBJ2-5	TRBD2	many	TGCGCCAGCAGTGACTCCGGGACTAGCGGGGCGGCCCAGTACTTC	CASSDSGTSGAAQYF
TRBV7-6	TRBJ1-6	NA	many	TGTGCCAGCAGCCCAAGGGGCTCGGATTCACCCCTCCACTTT	CASSPRGSDSPLHF
TRBV5-5	TRBJ2-1	NA	NA	TGCGCCAGCAGCCCCTCTGGGGATAGCGGACAGTACAATGAGCAGTTCTTC	CASSPSGDSGQYNEQFF
TRBV7-9	TRBJ1-2	TRBD1	NA	TGTGCCAGCAGCTTAGCAGGACAGGGGGCGGGCGGCTACACCTTC	CASSLAGQGAGGYTF
TRBV7-3	TRBJ2-3	NA	many	TGTGCCAGCAGCTTAAGACGAACAGATACGCAGTATTTT	CASSLRRTDTQYF
TRBV6-5	TRBJ1-2	NA	few	TGTGCCAGCAGTTACGGAAGAGGGAGGACCTTAGCTAACTATGGCTACACCTTC	CASSYGRGRTLANYGYTF
TRBV24-1	TRBJ2-1	TRBD1	many	TGTGCCACCAGTGAATCCGACAGGGGATCCTACAATGAGCAGTTCTTC	CATSESDRGSYNEQFF
TRBV12-5	TRBJ1-5	NA	many	TGTGCTAGTGGTGGGGGACGGGCATCCCAGCCCCAGCATTTT	CASGGGRASQPQHF
TRBV4-1	TRBJ1-4	NA	many	TGCGCCAGCAGCCAAGGAGCGGTAGTTGCAACTAATGAAAAACTGTTTTTT	CASSQGAVVATNEKLFF
TRBV19	TRBJ1-2	NA	many	TGTGCCAGCAAGGAAACAGTGAACTATGGCTACACCTTC	CASKETVNYGYTF
TRBV6-6	TRBJ2-3	NA	NA	TGTGCCAGCAGGCACTATTTTAGCACAGATACGCAGTATTTT	CASRHYFSTDTQYF
TRBV19	TRBJ2-6	NA	many	TGTGCCAGTAAGAAAGGGGCCCCCCTAGGGGCCAACGTCCTGACTTTC	CASKKGAPLGANVLTF
TRBV7-6	TRBJ2-3	NA	many	TGTGCCAGCTCAAGTATGGCCAGAGGGCGCACAGATACGCAGTATTTT	CASSSMARGRTDTQYF
TRBV4-3	TRBJ2-1	TRBD2	NA	TGCGCCAGCAGCCACGAAGCGACTAGCGGGGGCCTTTACAATGAGCAGTTCTTC	CASSHEATSGGLYNEQFF
TRBV29-1	TRBJ2-1	TRBD2	many	TGCAGCGTGACTAGCGGGGGGGCCCGGGAGCAGTTCTTC	CSVTSGGAREQFF
TRBV9	TRBJ2-5	NA	NA	TGTGCCAGCAGCCCCGGTGGGCCAGGCTCAGAGACCCAGTACTTC	CASSPGGPGSETQYF
TRBV2	TRBJ2-7	TRBD2	NA	TGTGCCAGCCGACTAGCGGGAGTTGGCGAGCAGTACTTC	CASRLAGVGEQYF
TRBV10-3	TRBJ2-3	NA	NA	TGTGCCATCAGTGAAAGGCAGGGGAACACAGATACGCAGTATTTT	CAISERQGNTDTQYF
TRBV29-1	TRBJ1-2	TRBD1	NA	TGCAGCGTCGTAGACAGCTCGGGACAGGCTAACTATGGCTACACCTTC	CSVVDSSGQANYGYTF
TRBV5-1	TRBJ2-7	TRBD2	many	TGCGCCAGCAGCTCCGGACTAGCGGCAACCTACGAGCAGTACTTC	CASSSGLAATYEQYF
TRBV18	TRBJ2-2	NA	many	TGTGCCAGCTCACCAAGTCTAGCCTTTAAGCTGACCGGAGAGCTGTTTTTT	CASSPSLAFKLTGELFF
TRBV5-1	TRBJ2-3	NA	few	TGCGCCAGCAGCTCACCAGGCACAGATACGCAGTATTTT	CASSSPGTDTQYF
TRBV11-1	TRBJ1-2	NA	many	TGTGCCAGCAGCTTAGACGGGGTCGGTGGCTACACCTTC	CASSLDGVGGYTF
TRBV30	TRBJ2-5	NA	few	TGTGCCTGGAGTGTACCCTCCGGGGTTCGGGAGACCCAGTACTTC	CAWSVPSGVRETQYF
TRBV5-1	TRBJ2-6	NA	many	TGCGCCAGCAGCTGGGATCCAGGGGCCAACGTCCTGACTTTC	CASSWDPGANVLTF
TRBV20-1	TRBJ1-2	NA	many	TGCAGTGCTAGAGATCCCCAGGTTCCTAACTATGGCTACACCTTC	CSARDPQVPNYGYTF
TRBV6-5	TRBJ1-5	TRBD1	many	TGTGCCAGCAGCCTCGGACAGGGGAGTCAGCCCCAGCATTTT	CASSLGQGSQPQHF
TRBV19	TRBJ1-3	NA	many	TGTGCCAGTAGGGGAGTGGGGGGGCCCTCTGGAAACACCATATATTTT	CASRGVGGPSGNTIYF
TRBV20-1	TRBJ1-3	NA	many	TGCAGTGCTAGAGATAACGTGGGAAACACCATATATTTT	CSARDNVGNTIYF
TRBV9	TRBJ1-3	NA	once	TGTGCCAGCAGCGTAGGCCAGGGTGGCGGCTACACCATATATTTT	CASSVGQGGGYTIYF
TRBV9	TRBJ2-3	NA	many	TGTGCCAGCAGCGTTCTGGGGGCGGGCACAGATACGCAGTATTTT	CASSVLGAGTDTQYF
TRBV19	TRBJ1-2	TRBD1	NA	TGTGCCAGTAGTAGCGGGACAGAGAGCTATGGCTACACCTTC	CASSSGTESYGYTF
TRBV9	TRBJ1-6	NA	NA	TGTGCCAGCAGCGTAGACGACCTCCACTTT	CASSVDDLHF
TRBV6-6	TRBJ1-1	NA	NA	TGTGCCAGCAGTGAGGGGGTGAACACTGAAGCTTTCTTT	CASSEGVNTEAFF
TRBV7-9	TRBJ2-5	TRBD1	once	TGTGCCAGCAGCTTAACAGGGTTGGGACAGCCCCAGTACTTC	CASSLTGLGQPQYF